The present T cell receptor (beta chain) was sequenced within a study of blood T cell repertoires in COVID-19. Study overall: There were acute and convalescent COVID-19 samples, and they came from the United States, Italy and Spain. T cells, B-cell-depleted T cells, or PBMCs supplied cDNA or gDNA.

Trimming cost V 2 bases and J 4 bases, with 16 bases left between them. The CDR3 runs 16 residues. Germline loops: CDR1 ENHRY, CDR2 SYGVKD. How the authors handled the data: Reference gene primer amplification gave estimated nucleated cell counts. TCRdb's copy holds only in-frame clones and misses some; the assay was immunoSEQ multiplex PCR. The V and J calls and the clone size are those of that table, but D and trimming were determined from the DNA. In the table there are under 350,000 clones, about four fifths of which are singletons. Source material: peripheral blood. The sequence came from a woman aged 45-60 years who had recovered from COVID-19. The chain employs TRBV10-3 and TRBJ2-3, with a tentative D call TRBD2 (7 bases). DNA for the CDR3: TGTGCCATCAGTGAGGGGGGGGCGGGAGCAGCAGATACGCAGTATTTT. Translated: CAISEGGAGAADTQYF.